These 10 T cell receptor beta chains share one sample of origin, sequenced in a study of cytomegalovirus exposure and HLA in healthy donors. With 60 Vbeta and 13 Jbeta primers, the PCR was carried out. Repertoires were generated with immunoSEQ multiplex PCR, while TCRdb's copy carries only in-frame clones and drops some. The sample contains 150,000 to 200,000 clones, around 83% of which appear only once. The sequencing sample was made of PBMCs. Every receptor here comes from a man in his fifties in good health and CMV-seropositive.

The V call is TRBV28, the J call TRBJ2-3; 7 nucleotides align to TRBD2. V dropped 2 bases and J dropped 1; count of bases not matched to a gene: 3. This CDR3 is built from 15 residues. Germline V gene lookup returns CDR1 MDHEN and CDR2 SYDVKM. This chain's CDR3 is CASSLAGEGTDTQYF. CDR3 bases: TGTGCCAGCAGTTTAGCGGGAGAGGGCACAGATACGCAGTATTTT.

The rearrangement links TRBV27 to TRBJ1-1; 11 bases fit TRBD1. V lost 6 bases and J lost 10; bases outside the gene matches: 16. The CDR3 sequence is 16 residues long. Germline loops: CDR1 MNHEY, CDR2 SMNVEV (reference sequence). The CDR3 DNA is TGTGCCAGCAGACACAGGACAGGGGGCGAGAAACGTCGAGCTTTCTTT. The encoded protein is CASRHRTGGEKRRAFF.

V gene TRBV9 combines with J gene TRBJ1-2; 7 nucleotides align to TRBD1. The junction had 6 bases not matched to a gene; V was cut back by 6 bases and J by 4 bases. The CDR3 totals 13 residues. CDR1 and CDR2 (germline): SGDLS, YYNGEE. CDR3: CASTGQVGYGYTF. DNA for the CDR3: TGTGCCAGCACCGGACAGGTTGGCTATGGCTACACCTTC.

CDR3 amino acids: CASSIEGLAGTTDTQYF. The CDR3 bases are TGTGCCAGTAGTATAGAGGGACTAGCGGGAACAACAGATACGCAGTATTTT. This chain links TRBV19 with TRBJ2-3, with 13 positions matching TRBD2. Germline CDR1 reads LNHDA; CDR2 reads SQIVND (reference sequence). CDR3 size: 17 residues. The junction had 3 bases not matched to a gene; V was cut back by 0 bases and J by 3 bases. Complete variable domain (other parts from reference TRBV19 and TRBJ2-3): DGGITQSPKYLFRKEGQNVTLSCEQNLNHDAMYWYRQDPGQGLRLIYYSQIVNDFQKGDIAEGYSVSREKKESFPLTVTSAQKNPTAFYLCASSIEGLAGTTDTQYFGPGTRLTVL.

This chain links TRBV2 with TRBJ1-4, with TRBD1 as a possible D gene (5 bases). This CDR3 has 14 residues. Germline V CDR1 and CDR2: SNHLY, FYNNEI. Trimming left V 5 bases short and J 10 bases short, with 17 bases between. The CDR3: CASSKGGASRKLFF. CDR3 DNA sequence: TGTGCCAGCAGTAAAGGTGGGGCCTCACGAAAACTGTTTTTT.

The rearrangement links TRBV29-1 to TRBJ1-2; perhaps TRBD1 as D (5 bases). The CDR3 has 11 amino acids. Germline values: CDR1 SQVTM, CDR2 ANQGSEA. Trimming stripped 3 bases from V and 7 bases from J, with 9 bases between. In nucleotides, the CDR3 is TGCAGCGTTGACCAGGGCGGTGGCTACACCTTC. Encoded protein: CSVDQGGGYTF.

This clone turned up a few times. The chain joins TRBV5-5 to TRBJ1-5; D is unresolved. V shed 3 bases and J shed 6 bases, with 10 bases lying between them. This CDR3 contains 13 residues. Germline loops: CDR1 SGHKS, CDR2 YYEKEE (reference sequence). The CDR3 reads CASSSSVAQPQHF. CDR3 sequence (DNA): TGTGCCAGCAGCTCTAGTGTGGCTCAGCCCCAGCATTTT. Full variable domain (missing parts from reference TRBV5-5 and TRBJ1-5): DAGVTQSPTHLIKTRGQQVTLRCSPISGHKSVSWYQQVLGQGPQFIFQYYEKEERGRGNFPDRFSARQFPNYSSELNVNALLLGDSALYLCASSSSVAQPQHFGDGTRLSIL.

The CDR3 protein is CASSQLAGGLSYEQYF. The CDR3 DNA is TGTGCCAGCAGCCAACTAGCGGGGGGCCTCTCCTACGAGCAGTACTTC. The genes are TRBV4-2 and TRBJ2-5; 11 bases match TRBD2. TRBJ2-7 explains the end of the DNA better; the J call may be wrong. This CDR3 has 16 residues. Germline V gene sequence: CDR1 LGHNA, CDR2 YNFKEQ.

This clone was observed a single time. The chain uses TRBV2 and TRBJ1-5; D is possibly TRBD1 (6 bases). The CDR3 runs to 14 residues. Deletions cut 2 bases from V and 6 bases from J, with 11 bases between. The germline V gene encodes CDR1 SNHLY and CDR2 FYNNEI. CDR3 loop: CASSEQGLGQPQHF. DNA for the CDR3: TGTGCCAGCAGTGAACAGGGGCTGGGTCAGCCCCAGCATTTT. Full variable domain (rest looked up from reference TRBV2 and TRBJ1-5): EPEVTQTPSHQVTQMGQEVILRCVPISNHLYFYWYRQILGQKVEFLVSFYNNEISEKSEIFDDQFSVERPDGSNFTLKIRSTKLEDSAMYFCASSEQGLGQPQHFGDGTRLSIL.

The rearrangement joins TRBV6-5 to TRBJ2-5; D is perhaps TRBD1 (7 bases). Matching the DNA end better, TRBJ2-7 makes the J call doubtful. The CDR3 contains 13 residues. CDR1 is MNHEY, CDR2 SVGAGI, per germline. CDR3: CASRLPGGSEQYF. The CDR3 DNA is TGTGCCAGCAGACTCCCAGGGGGGTCCGAGCAGTACTTC.